This entry is about one TCR beta chain. The data originate from a study of blood T cell repertoires in COVID-19. Profiling relied on immunoSEQ multiplex PCR, and the TCRdb table lists in-frame clones only, not all of them. Of 350,000 to 500,000 clones in the sample, over 75% were seen once. The TCR comes from a woman aged 18-35 years who had been exposed to COVID-19. The source material was PBMCs or T cells enriched from blood (not recorded which).

The CDR3 DNA reads as TGTGCCACCAGTGACGCGAGCCCTCCTTACGAGCAGTACTTC. Protein product: CATSDASPPYEQYF. The chain links TRBV24-1 to TRBJ2-7; D unclear. Trimming took off 4 bases at V and 4 bases at J, with 13 bases between the two ends. The CDR3 covers 14 residues. The germline V gene encodes CDR1 KGHDR and CDR2 SFDVKD.